The clone carrying this T cell receptor beta chain came up a few times. Its antigen remains unknown. This entry belongs to a study of cytomegalovirus exposure and HLA in healthy donors. Study-wide results and limits: Reports showed the classifier diagnosing cytomegalovirus status with high specificity and sensitivity. First-cohort TCR clusters were later found to tend to co-occur in the 130 or so validation repertoires. The study listed 164 cytomegalovirus-associated TCR beta chains.

V lost 4 bases and J 0 bases, leaving 13 bases between the germline ends. The CDR3 spans 16 residues. Germline CDR1 reads MNHEY; CDR2 reads SVGAGI. Sequenced by immunoSEQ multiplex PCR; TCRdb stores in-frame clones only, minus some. The table has 150,000 or so clones, 89% seen once. The source is a woman under 30 in good health and CMV-seropositive. The sample comprised PBMCs. The chain joins TRBV6-5 to TRBJ2-1; possible D gene TRBD1, 5 bases. The CDR3 here is CASSLVTGRSYNEQFF. The CDR3 DNA follows: TGTGCCAGCAGTTTAGTAACAGGTCGCTCCTACAATGAGCAGTTCTTC.